A selection of T cell receptor beta chains follows, all from one sample in a study of shared clonotypes between healthy human individuals. This table comes from immunoSEQ multiplex PCR, and its TCRdb copy is limited to in-frame clones, with some not included. The table includes roughly 2.5 million clones, roughly nine tenths detected once. The specimen was naive CD4+ T cells sorted from blood. Every receptor here comes from a young man in good health. CDR3s leave out the opening cysteine and the closing phenylalanine or tryptophan. Rows give clone size only sometimes, using once, few, many, or a class for an expanded clone.

v_gene: TRBV6-6; abundance: NA; j_gene: TRBJ2-3; CDR3aa: ASSLAGGRIGDTQY
v_gene: TRBV29-1; abundance: NA; j_gene: TRBJ2-2; CDR3aa: SVVPTRSGELF
v_gene: TRBV2; abundance: NA; j_gene: TRBJ2-5; CDR3aa: ASINDRVQETQY
v_gene: TRBV2; abundance: NA; j_gene: TRBJ2-2; CDR3aa: ASGRTALNTGELF
v_gene: TRBV29-1; abundance: NA; j_gene: TRBJ1-2; CDR3aa: SVEGWSRGDGYT
v_gene: TRBV2; abundance: NA; j_gene: TRBJ2-3; CDR3aa: ASSSRGPDTQY
v_gene: TRBV27; abundance: NA; j_gene: TRBJ2-2; CDR3aa: ASSLSGRWTGELF
v_gene: TRBV30; abundance: NA; j_gene: TRBJ1-4; CDR3aa: AWSVHRTGAEKLF
v_gene: TRBV5-8; abundance: NA; j_gene: TRBJ1-5; CDR3aa: ASSRGTGGYQPQH
v_gene: TRBV5-1; abundance: once; j_gene: TRBJ2-7; CDR3aa: ASSFGSASSYEQY
v_gene: TRBV6-5; abundance: NA; j_gene: TRBJ1-4; CDR3aa: ASSYSWGIGEKLF
v_gene: TRBV7-6; abundance: NA; j_gene: TRBJ1-1; CDR3aa: ASSLDSNTEAF
v_gene: TRBV7-9; abundance: NA; j_gene: TRBJ2-7; CDR3aa: ASSLGLRQGQDEQY
v_gene: TRBV5-1; abundance: NA; j_gene: TRBJ2-2; CDR3aa: ASSLRSERGELF
v_gene: TRBV14; abundance: NA; j_gene: TRBJ2-1; CDR3aa: ASSQDGRGTYNEQF
v_gene: TRBV4-1; abundance: few; j_gene: TRBJ1-1; CDR3aa: ASSHGAWTEAF
v_gene: TRBV7-9; abundance: NA; j_gene: TRBJ2-3; CDR3aa: ASSPSGDRSTDTQY
v_gene: TRBV30; abundance: NA; j_gene: TRBJ1-5; CDR3aa: AWSLGTGASNQPQH
v_gene: TRBV6-5; abundance: NA; j_gene: TRBJ2-7; CDR3aa: ASSEGLLYEQY
v_gene: TRBV5-6; abundance: once; j_gene: TRBJ1-2; CDR3aa: ASSAASYGYT
v_gene: TRBV7-9; abundance: once; j_gene: TRBJ2-5; CDR3aa: ASSFLGLQETQY
v_gene: TRBV6-5; abundance: once; j_gene: TRBJ2-1; CDR3aa: ASSWTSGNYNEQF
v_gene: TRBV28; abundance: once; j_gene: TRBJ2-3; CDR3aa: ASSLGTADTQY
v_gene: TRBV19; abundance: few; j_gene: TRBJ1-2; CDR3aa: ASSKTGLGYT
v_gene: TRBV5-6; abundance: NA; j_gene: TRBJ1-6; CDR3aa: ASYRGGNSPLH
v_gene: TRBV7-9; abundance: NA; j_gene: TRBJ2-1; CDR3aa: ASSDGTGSYNEQF
v_gene: TRBV2; abundance: NA; j_gene: TRBJ1-6; CDR3aa: ASIRTGPSSYNSPLH
v_gene: TRBV25-1; abundance: NA; j_gene: TRBJ1-2; CDR3aa: ASSESGAGIYGYT
v_gene: TRBV10-3; abundance: few; j_gene: TRBJ1-1; CDR3aa: AIRSGPNTEAF
v_gene: TRBV11-2; abundance: NA; j_gene: TRBJ1-2; CDR3aa: ASSLGVYGYT
v_gene: TRBV7-9; abundance: NA; j_gene: TRBJ1-1; CDR3aa: ASSTMTGTFEAF
v_gene: TRBV18; abundance: NA; j_gene: TRBJ2-1; CDR3aa: ASSSWTGSDEQF
v_gene: TRBV27; abundance: NA; j_gene: TRBJ2-7; CDR3aa: ASSHRTSGARLNSYEQY
v_gene: TRBV19; abundance: NA; j_gene: TRBJ1-2; CDR3aa: ATRAQAGGYT
v_gene: TRBV9; abundance: NA; j_gene: TRBJ2-3; CDR3aa: ASSARVSPGGGSDTQY
v_gene: TRBV10-3; abundance: NA; j_gene: TRBJ2-7; CDR3aa: AISGPYEQY
v_gene: TRBV7-2; abundance: NA; j_gene: TRBJ2-5; CDR3aa: ASSFGPPPETQY
v_gene: TRBV7-3; abundance: NA; j_gene: TRBJ2-1; CDR3aa: ASSLTGLGYNEQF
v_gene: TRBV5-1; abundance: NA; j_gene: TRBJ2-1; CDR3aa: ASSPDGSYNEQF
v_gene: TRBV19; abundance: NA; j_gene: TRBJ1-2; CDR3aa: ASSIGLRGYT
v_gene: TRBV19; abundance: NA; j_gene: TRBJ1-1; CDR3aa: ASSIGGRLNTEAF
v_gene: TRBV4-2; abundance: NA; j_gene: TRBJ2-2; CDR3aa: ASSQASLPSGTGELF
v_gene: TRBV19; abundance: NA; j_gene: TRBJ1-5; CDR3aa: ASSYGDSNQPQH
v_gene: TRBV11-1; abundance: once; j_gene: TRBJ2-5; CDR3aa: ASSLRSAGWRETQY
v_gene: TRBV7-9; abundance: NA; j_gene: TRBJ1-2; CDR3aa: ASTWDGIYGYT
v_gene: TRBV19; abundance: once; j_gene: TRBJ2-1; CDR3aa: ASLTPGQGYNEQF
v_gene: TRBV5-1; abundance: NA; j_gene: TRBJ2-1; CDR3aa: ASSSLAGGNEQF
v_gene: TRBV29-1; abundance: once; j_gene: TRBJ2-3; CDR3aa: SVEGVSHTDTQY
v_gene: TRBV28; abundance: NA; j_gene: TRBJ2-7; CDR3aa: ASSLASAGGAYEQY
v_gene: TRBV5-4; abundance: NA; j_gene: TRBJ2-3; CDR3aa: ASSNPGLAATDTQY
v_gene: TRBV6-5; abundance: few; j_gene: TRBJ1-1; CDR3aa: ASSYSAGGLSAF
v_gene: TRBV5-1; abundance: once; j_gene: TRBJ1-1; CDR3aa: ASGDRGGTEAF
v_gene: TRBV5-5; abundance: NA; j_gene: TRBJ1-1; CDR3aa: ASSWSGGGVKDTEAF
v_gene: TRBV6-5; abundance: few; j_gene: TRBJ1-6; CDR3aa: ASSADRVYNSPLH
v_gene: TRBV12-5; abundance: NA; j_gene: TRBJ2-3; CDR3aa: ASGLVLGQVLTDTQY